Following are 4 T cell receptor beta chains from one sample sequenced in a study of CD8 T cells in ankylosing spondylitis. From the 5' RACE reads, TCRdb called clonotypes with MiXCR, one entry per CDR3 protein. The data hold about 240,000 distinct CDR3 sequences, with roughly 8.6% observed a single time. Sequenced: blood, either unsorted or a sorted T cell fraction (not recorded which). These receptors were taken from a male donor with ankylosing spondylitis or in good health (not recorded which).

This clonotype was picked up many times. The chain joins TRBV6-5 to TRBJ2-5, with 9 bases aligning to TRBD1. Unmatched junction bases numbered 5, after V lost 0 bases and J lost 3 bases. The length of the CDR3 is 16 residues. The germline gives CDR1 MNHEY, CDR2 SVGAGI. CDR3 in amino acids: CASSYSGQGMEETQYF. The CDR3 DNA follows: TGTGCCAGCAGTTACTCGGGACAGGGAATGGAAGAGACCCAGTACTTC.

This clonotype has only a few counts. This may stem from a read error, because a much larger clone lies one nucleotide away. This chain links TRBV5-1 with TRBJ2-1; perhaps TRBD1 as D (6 bases). Germline V lookup: CDR1 SGHRS, CDR2 YFSETQ. V lost 0 bases and J lost 4, with 8 bases in between. There are 14 residues in the CDR3. CDR3 residues: CASSLEDRYNEQFF. In DNA, the CDR3 is TGCGCCAGCAGCTTGGAGGACAGATACAATGAGCAGTTCTTC.

This clonotype occurred many times. This chain uses TRBV10-3 with TRBJ1-5; a possible D gene is TRBD1 (5 bases). Germline-derived CDR1 and CDR2 are ENHRY and SYGVKD. V lost 4 bases and J 8 bases, leaving 18 bases between the germline ends. The CDR3 contains 15 residues. The DNA for the CDR3 is TGTGCCATCAGTGCCTGGGGCCCAGGGCAGGAGCCCCAGCATTTT. Amino acid sequence: CAISAWGPGQEPQHF.

The chain employs TRBV7-2 and TRBJ2-1, with 10 bases that match TRBD2. With V trimmed by 1 base and J by 5 bases, 5 bases remained unmatched. The V gene's germline CDR1 is SGHTA and CDR2 FQGNSA. The CDR3 sequence is 16 residues long. The CDR3 coding sequence is TGTGCCAGCAGCTTAGTCGCTAGCGGGGGAAACAATGAGCAGTTCTTC. It codes for CASSLVASGGNNEQFF.